Included here is one T cell receptor beta chain sequence, with context. These data originate in a study of cytotoxic CD8 clonotypes in ibrutinib-treated CLL. Genomic DNA (about 2.2 micrograms) was obtained from cryopreserved PBMCs for construction of TCR beta libraries. The protocol was immunoSEQ multiplex PCR, while the TCRdb copy is restricted to in-frame clones and leaves out a portion. The sample includes 110,000 to 150,000 clones, about 78% of them seen just once. There are 15 residues in the CDR3. Trimming removed 2 bases at V and 2 bases at J, with 10 bases between. Germline V gene data show CDR1 as LGHNA and CDR2 as YSLEER.

The receptor's source is a human donor with chronic lymphocytic leukemia. The genes are TRBV4-3 and TRBJ1-5; D is unclear. The material was PBMCs, obtained after 24 months of ibrutinib treatment. The CDR3 is CASSQSGRGNQPQHF. The CDR3 region has the DNA TGCGCCAGCAGCCAATCGGGGAGGGGCAATCAGCCCCAGCATTTT.